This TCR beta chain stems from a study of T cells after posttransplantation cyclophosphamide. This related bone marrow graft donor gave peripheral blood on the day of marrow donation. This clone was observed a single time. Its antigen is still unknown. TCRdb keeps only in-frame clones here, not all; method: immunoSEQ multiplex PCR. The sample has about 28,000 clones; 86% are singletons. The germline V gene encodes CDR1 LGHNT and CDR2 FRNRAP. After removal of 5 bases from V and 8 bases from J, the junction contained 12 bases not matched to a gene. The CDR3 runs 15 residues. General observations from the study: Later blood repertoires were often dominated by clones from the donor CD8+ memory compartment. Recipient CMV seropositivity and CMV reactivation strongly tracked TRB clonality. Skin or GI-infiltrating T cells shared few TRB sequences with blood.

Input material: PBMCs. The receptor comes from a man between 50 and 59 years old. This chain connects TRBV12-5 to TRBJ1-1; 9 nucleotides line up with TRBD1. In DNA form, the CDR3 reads TGTGCTAGTGGTAACCACAGGGGGCAGTCCCAAGAAGCTTTCTTT. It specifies CASGNHRGQSQEAFF.